This T cell receptor beta chain was sequenced for a study of radiation and T cells in renal cell carcinoma. The germline V gene encodes CDR1 SGHRS and CDR2 YFSETQ. This CDR3 comprises 16 residues. Trimming at V came to 7 bases and at J to 4 bases, leaving 9 bases not matched to a gene. General study results and limits: In blood, top tumor clones expanded by 2 weeks, shrinking by 4.

The protocol was immunoSEQ multiplex PCR, while the TCRdb copy is restricted to in-frame clones and leaves out a portion. The sample consists of 50,000 to 65,000 clones, about 74% of them appearing once. Time point indicated: blood 4 weeks post-SBRT, at nephrectomy. Stated treatment: 15 Gy SBRT to primary tumor, nephrectomy 4 weeks later. Remarks on this clone: Its target is not known.

The V and J genes are TRBV5-1 and TRBJ2-1; 12 bases are a match to TRBD2. The clonotype was recovered from a man aged 55 to 70 with renal cell carcinoma. Sequenced material: blood, taken from a patient whose treatment included radiotherapy and nephrectomy. As DNA, the CDR3 is TGCGCCAGCGGTCCACGAGGGACTAGCGGGTACAATGAGCAGTTCTTC. It specifies CASGPRGTSGYNEQFF.